A single sample is the source of the 22 T cell receptor beta chains below, sequenced in a study of blood T cell repertoires in COVID-19. Sequenced by immunoSEQ multiplex PCR; TCRdb stores in-frame clones only, minus some. The table has 250,000 or so clones, 70% to 85% seen once; the top ten hold around 3.4%. Sequenced sample: peripheral blood. The receptors were gathered from a woman of 80 years or more with acute or convalescent COVID-19.

This chain uses TRBV7-2 with TRBJ1-6; the match to TRBD1 covers 7 bases. Germline values: CDR1 SGHTA, CDR2 FQGNSA. Trimming cost V 4 bases and J 7 bases; bases outside gene matches: 7. The CDR3 extends over 15 amino acids. CDR3 sequence (DNA): TGTGCCAGCAGCTCACAGGGGATCATCAATTCACCCCTCCACTTT. It is translated as CASSSQGIINSPLHF.

This chain uses TRBV4-1 with TRBJ2-6; the match to TRBD2 covers 7 bases. From germline, CDR1 is MGHRA and CDR2 YSYEKL. The CDR3 contains 16 residues. The junction had 5 bases not matched to a gene; V was cut back by 4 bases and J by 2 bases. The chain's CDR3 is CASSRLAAPGANVLTF. DNA of the CDR3: TGCGCCAGCAGCCGGCTAGCGGCCCCTGGGGCCAACGTCCTGACTTTC.

The chain has TRBV2 and TRBJ1-4, with 10 bases aligning to TRBD1. The CDR3 is 14 residues long. Trimming at V came to 6 bases and at J to 6 bases, leaving 4 bases not matched to a gene. Germline CDR1 and CDR2: SNHLY and FYNNEI. The DNA for the CDR3 is TGTGCCAGCAGCACCGGGACAGGGGATGAAAAACTGTTTTTT. Translating gives CASSTGTGDEKLFF.

The chain uses TRBV6-1 and TRBJ2-7; 8 bases are a match to TRBD1. This CDR3 comprises 16 residues. V shed 4 bases and J 6 bases; nucleotides not matched to a gene: 14. Germline assignment: CDR1 MNHNS and CDR2 SASEGT. The CDR3 DNA sequence: TGTGCCAGCAGTGGGGTAATGGGCAGGGGGCCGGGCGAGCAGTACTTC. Translated: CASSGVMGRGPGEQYF.

This clone has more than one count but fewer than ten. The chain combines TRBV5-1 with TRBJ2-2; D is unresolved. Looked up from germline, CDR1 is SGHRS and CDR2 is YFSETQ. V was pared by 0 bases and J by 2 bases, with 5 bases between. The CDR3 consists of 14 residues. The CDR3 spells CASSLDPNTGELFF. The CDR3 region has the DNA TGCGCCAGCAGCTTGGATCCAAACACCGGGGAGCTGTTTTTT.

The chain joins TRBV18 to TRBJ1-1; D gene uncertain. Germline loops: CDR1 KGHSH, CDR2 LQKENI. V shed 0 bases and J shed 3 bases, with 14 bases lying between them. The CDR3 loop spans 16 amino acids. The CDR3 reads CASSPPSLGGYTEAFF. The CDR3 DNA sequence: TGTGCCAGCTCACCACCATCCCTTGGAGGGTACACTGAAGCTTTCTTT.

The genes are TRBV4-1 and TRBJ2-4; 7 bases match TRBD2. The junction had 12 bases not matched to a gene; V was cut back by 1 base and J by 0 bases. The CDR3 spans 19 residues. Per germline, CDR1 MGHRA and CDR2 YSYEKL. The DNA of the CDR3 is TGCGCCAGCAGCCAAGTCGTGCGGGGGAGCATTTTAGCCAAAAACATTCAGTACTTC. Translation gives CASSQVVRGSILAKNIQYF.

The J gene is TRBJ1-1, the V gene TRBV4-3, with TRBD1 as a possible D gene (5 bases). CDR3 length: 15 residues. CDR1 is LGHNA and CDR2 is YSLEER in the germline V gene. V gave up 0 bases and J gave up 5 bases, with 13 bases separating them. CDR3 sequence reads: CASSQDRGFLTEAFF. CDR3 nucleotides: TGCGCCAGCAGCCAAGATCGGGGGTTTCTTACTGAAGCTTTCTTT.

This rearrangement joins TRBV3-1 (or the pseudogene TRBV3-2) to TRBJ1-2; D may be TRBD1 (5 bases). This CDR3 has 15 residues. Trimming removed 0 bases from V and 2 bases from J, with 10 bases in between. Germline lookup yields CDR1 LGHDT and CDR2 YNNKEL (reference sequence). The CDR3 DNA reads as TGTGCCAGCAGCCAAGAGGCCAGGGCGAACTATGGCTACACCTTC. It codes for CASSQEARANYGYTF.

The chain combines TRBV5-6 with TRBJ2-7, with 11 bases fitting TRBD2. Germline CDR1 reads SGHDT; CDR2 reads YYEEEE. Trimming at V came to 2 bases and at J to 4 bases, leaving 5 bases not matched to a gene. The CDR3 loop spans 15 amino acids. CDR3 nucleotide sequence: TGTGCCAGCAGCTTTGGGACTAGCGGCATATACGAGCAGTACTTC. As protein: CASSFGTSGIYEQYF. The whole variable domain, remainder taken from reference TRBV5-6 and TRBJ2-7, is DAGVTQSPTHLIKTRGQQVTLRCSPKSGHDTVSWYQQALGQGPQFIFQYYEEEERQRGNFPDRFSGHQFPNYSSELNVNALLLGDSALYLCASSFGTSGIYEQYFGPGTRLTVT.

The chain recombines TRBV2 with TRBJ1-2; D is perhaps TRBD1 (5 bases). The CDR3 has 13 amino acids. V dropped 8 bases and J dropped 3 bases, with 13 bases sitting between them. Looked up from germline, CDR1 is SNHLY and CDR2 is FYNNEI. DNA for the CDR3: TGTGCCAGCTGGGAGGGGTCGGACTATGGCTACACCTTC. This translates into CASWEGSDYGYTF.

The chain recombines TRBV5-1 with TRBJ1-2, with 8 nucleotides matching TRBD1. After removal of 1 base from V and 8 bases from J, the junction contained 4 bases not matched to a gene. Germline loops: CDR1 SGHRS, CDR2 YFSETQ. The CDR3 is 13 residues long. This chain's CDR3 is CASSLQGAEGYTF. CDR3 sequence (DNA): TGCGCCAGCAGCTTGCAGGGGGCAGAAGGCTACACCTTC.

This rearrangement joins TRBV7-8 to TRBJ2-7; unclear D gene. The CDR3 totals 14 residues. In germline, CDR1 is SGHVS, CDR2 FQNEAQ. The ends were cut back, 1 base at V and 3 bases at J, with 10 bases in the middle. CDR3 sequence (DNA): TGTGCCAGCAGCTTAGGTGCAGGATACTACGAGCAGTACTTC. It specifies CASSLGAGYYEQYF.

The chain is built from TRBV5-5 and TRBJ1-5; 7 nucleotides line up with TRBD1. The V and J ends lost 4 bases and 6 bases, in that order; junction bases with no gene match: 7. The germline V gene has CDR1 SGHKS and CDR2 YYEKEE (reference sequence). There are 14 residues in the CDR3. CDR3 DNA: TGTGCCAGCAGCCCAGGGGGAGCCGGTCAGCCCCAGCATTTT. This sequence encodes CASSPGGAGQPQHF.

Only one count was recorded for this clone. V and J are TRBV2 and TRBJ2-2; 7 bases map to TRBD1. V lost 6 bases to trimming and J lost 2 bases; unmatched junction nucleotides: 3. CDR3 length equals 14 residues. CDR1 is SNHLY and CDR2 is FYNNEI in the germline V gene. CDR3 DNA sequence: TGTGCCAGCAGAGACAGGGTTAACACCGGGGAGCTGTTTTTT. This sequence encodes CASRDRVNTGELFF. The full variable domain, with the rest looked up from reference TRBV2 and TRBJ2-2, is EPEVTQTPSHQVTQMGQEVILRCVPISNHLYFYWYRQILGQKVEFLVSFYNNEISEKSEIFDDQFSVERPDGSNFTLKIRSTKLEDSAMYFCASRDRVNTGELFFGEGSRLTVL.

The rearrangement uses TRBV18 and TRBJ1-3; the D is unclear. V lost 5 bases, J lost 8 bases, and 7 bases lay in between. The germline V gene has CDR1 KGHSH and CDR2 LQKENI. This CDR3 is 11 amino acids long. The CDR3 coding sequence is TGTGCCAGCTCAACGGTGGACACCATATATTTT. It is translated as CASSTVDTIYF.

This sequence joins TRBV12-3 or TRBV12-4 and TRBJ2-7, with D possibly TRBD1 on 6 matching bases. Trimming cost V 6 bases and J 3 bases, with 12 bases left between them. The CDR3 has 13 amino acids. CDR3 region: CASSGTGYYEQYF. CDR3 sequence (DNA): TGTGCCAGCAGCGGAACAGGGTACTACGAGCAGTACTTC.

The table lists this clone with many counts. This sequence joins TRBV3-1 (or the pseudogene TRBV3-2) and TRBJ2-7, with 13 bases matching TRBD2. Unmatched junction bases numbered 6, after V lost 4 bases and J lost 0 bases. CDR1 LGHDT and CDR2 YNNKEL come from the germline V gene (reference sequence). CDR3 length: 17 residues. The DNA of the CDR3 is TGTGCCAGCAGCCGGACTAGCGGGGGCAAGAGCTCCTACGAGCAGTACTTC. Protein product: CASSRTSGGKSSYEQYF.

The gene calls are TRBV5-1 and TRBJ2-2, with 15 bases that match TRBD2. There are 18 residues in the CDR3. With 6 bases clipped from V and 1 base from J, the junction kept 7 bases outside the gene matches. Germline V gives CDR1 SGHRS, CDR2 YFSETQ. DNA for the CDR3: TGCGCCAGCACGAGGACTAGCGGGGGGGCCGAGAACACCGGGGAGCTGTTTTTT. Translating gives CASTRTSGGAENTGELFF.

This clone was seen many times. Other DNA sequences in this sample translate to the same CDR3. The chain recombines TRBV19 with TRBJ1-3; D is perhaps TRBD1 (6 bases). Trimming took off 3 bases at V and 1 base at J, with 7 bases between the two ends. Germline lookup yields CDR1 LNHDA and CDR2 SQIVND (reference sequence). CDR3 length equals 14 residues. This CDR3 is CASSIRGSGNTIYF. The CDR3 DNA reads TGTGCCAGTAGTATCAGGGGTTCTGGAAACACCATATATTTT.

This clone appeared a few times. The CDR3 DNA is TGTGCCAGCAGAAAACAGGGGACGTTTGGCGGCTACACCTTC. This sequence encodes CASRKQGTFGGYTF. This sequence joins TRBV6-5 and TRBJ1-2; 7 bases match TRBD1. The germline gives CDR1 MNHEY, CDR2 SVGAGI. The CDR3 has 14 amino acids. V lost 6 bases and J lost 8; bases outside the gene matches: 12.

This chain uses TRBV7-2 with TRBJ1-2; D is perhaps TRBD1 (5 bases). The CDR3 length is 14 residues. Looked up from germline, CDR1 is SGHTA and CDR2 is FQGNSA. The germline V and J ends were trimmed by 5 bases and 2 bases, with 12 bases remaining between them. CDR3 in amino acids: CASSPPSGNYGYTF. DNA for the CDR3: TGTGCCAGCAGCCCCCCATCAGGGAACTATGGCTACACCTTC.